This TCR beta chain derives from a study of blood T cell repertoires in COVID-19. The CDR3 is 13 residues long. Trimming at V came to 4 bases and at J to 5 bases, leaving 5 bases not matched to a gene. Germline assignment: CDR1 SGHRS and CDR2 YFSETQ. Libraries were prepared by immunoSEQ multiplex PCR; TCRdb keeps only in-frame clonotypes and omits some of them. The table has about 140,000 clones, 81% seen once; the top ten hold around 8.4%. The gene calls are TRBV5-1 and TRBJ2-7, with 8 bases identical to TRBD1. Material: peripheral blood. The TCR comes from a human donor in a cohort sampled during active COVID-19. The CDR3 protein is CASSGQGQNEQYF. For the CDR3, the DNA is TGCGCCAGCAGCGGACAGGGTCAAAACGAGCAGTACTTC. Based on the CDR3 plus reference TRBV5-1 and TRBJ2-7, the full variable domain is KAGVTQTPRYLIKTRGQQVTLSCSPISGHRSVSWYQQTPGQGLQFLFEYFSETQRNKGNFPGRFSGRQFSNSRSEMNVSTLELGDSALYLCASSGQGQNEQYFGPGTRLTVT.